The clone carrying this T cell receptor (beta chain) was recorded a few times. No antigen is known for it. These data originate in a study of Ad26.COV2.S vaccination and SARS-CoV-2 variants. Study-wide results and caveats: People given the vaccine had a wider spike-specific TCR breadth than placebo recipients did. There was a possibility that the TCR breadth and depth analyses underestimated total T cell responses. Comparability of non-spike TCR breadth was observed across vaccine and placebo recipients.

The treatment here: about 20 received Ad26.COV2.S at low or high dose, single or two shots; about 5 received placebo; per-sample allocation not given. Samples analyzed were those drawn on day 63 after the first vaccine or placebo injection. Its platform was an Ad26 vector, and its expressed antigen was Wuhan-strain SARS-CoV-2 spike. Only in-frame clones appear in the TCRdb table, and some are missing; sequencing was by immunoSEQ multiplex PCR. The data show hundreds of thousands of clones, about 88% seen once. Here the sequenced sample was peripheral blood, taken in a trial of Ad26.COV2.S vaccine versus placebo. This TCR was sampled from a person between 18 and 60 years old who received the Ad26.COV2.S COVID-19 vaccine or a placebo.

The CDR3 here is CASSVTDTQYF. CDR3 bases: TGTGCCAGCAGTGTCACAGATACGCAGTATTTT. The chain employs TRBV6-6 and TRBJ2-3; D uncertain. From germline, CDR1 is MNHNY and CDR2 SVGAGI (reference sequence). This CDR3 is built from 11 residues. V was cut by 5 bases and J by 2 bases, with 2 bases left in between.